The 16 T cell receptor beta chains below all came from one sample that was sequenced in a study of T cell changes during pregnancy in multiple sclerosis. Clones were sequenced by immunoSEQ multiplex PCR, and TCRdb holds only the in-frame ones, with some missing. The table has 45,000 to 65,000 clones, 80% to 95% seen once; the top ten hold around 0.5%. This specimen consisted of CD4+ T cells from peripheral blood mononuclear cells, obtained after pregnancy. These receptors all stem from a female donor with multiple sclerosis, enrolled in a pregnancy study.

The chain has TRBV27 and TRBJ1-1, with D perhaps TRBD1 (6 bases). The germline V and J ends were trimmed by 2 bases and 3 bases, with 10 bases remaining between them. The CDR3 is made up of 14 amino acids. The germline CDR1 and CDR2 sequences are MNHEY and SMNVEV (reference sequence). In nucleotides, the CDR3 is TGTGCCAGCAGTTTAACAGGGAGGGACACTGAAGCTTTCTTT. Protein: CASSLTGRDTEAFF.

This rearrangement joins TRBV11-2 to TRBJ2-3; D is unresolved. Germline CDR1 is SGHAT and CDR2 is FQNNGV. There are 15 residues in the CDR3. Trimming removed 5 bases from V and 0 bases from J, with 12 bases in between. CDR3 nucleotide sequence: TGTGCCAGCAGCCCCCGGGTTGAAAGCACAGATACGCAGTATTTT. This translates into CASSPRVESTDTQYF.

V gene TRBV6-5 combines with J gene TRBJ1-5, with TRBD1 identical over 10 bases. The CDR3 consists of 14 residues. Germline V gives CDR1 MNHEY, CDR2 SVGAGI. V lost 6 bases to trimming and J lost 4 bases; unmatched junction nucleotides: 3. The CDR3 region has the DNA TGTGCCAGCAGCAAGGACAGGGGGAATCAGCCCCAGCATTTT. It codes for CASSKDRGNQPQHF.

V and J are TRBV7-2 and TRBJ2-1; maybe TRBD2 (6 bases). CDR1 is SGHTA and CDR2 is FQGNSA in the germline V gene. Trimming pared 3 bases from V and 3 bases from J, leaving 12 bases between. The CDR3 runs to 15 residues. This chain's CDR3 is CASSFSGVGYNEQFF. DNA of the CDR3: TGTGCCAGCAGCTTTTCGGGGGTAGGCTACAATGAGCAGTTCTTC.

V is TRBV12-5 and J is TRBJ2-1; D call uncertain. Germline V CDR1 and CDR2: LGHNT, FRNRAP. V was trimmed by 3 bases and J by 6 bases, leaving 6 bases between them. The CDR3 covers 12 residues. As DNA, the CDR3 is TGTGCTAGTGGTTTATCGTTCAATGAGCAGTTCTTC. Translated: CASGLSFNEQFF.

V and J are TRBV7-2 and TRBJ2-3, with a weak D call TRBD1 (6 bases). The germline V and J ends were trimmed by 5 bases and 3 bases, with 12 bases remaining between them. In germline, CDR1 is SGHTA, CDR2 FQGNSA. This CDR3 has 14 amino acids. The CDR3 nucleotides are TGTGCCAGCAGCACTAGTCAGGGGACAGATACGCAGTATTTT. This sequence encodes CASSTSQGTDTQYF.

V is TRBV4-1 and J is TRBJ2-5, with D unclear. The CDR3 extends over 15 amino acids. CDR1 and CDR2 from the germline V gene are MGHRA and YSYEKL. Trimming took off 0 bases at V and 5 bases at J, with 13 bases between the two ends. The CDR3 loop is CASSQDRRSDETQYF. The DNA for the CDR3 is TGCGCCAGCAGCCAAGATCGGCGCAGCGACGAGACCCAGTACTTC.

The CDR3 region has the DNA TGTGCCAGCAGACCCTGGACAGGGGATACCAATCAGCCCCAGCATTTT. Its protein is CASRPWTGDTNQPQHF. The gene calls are TRBV28 and TRBJ1-5; 9 nucleotides line up with TRBD1. This CDR3 is 16 amino acids long. CDR1 is MDHEN, CDR2 SYDVKM, per germline. V trimming: 6 bases; J trimming: 3 bases; junction bases outside the gene matches: 9.

V and J are TRBV25-1 and TRBJ1-1, with a weak D call TRBD1 (6 bases). The CDR3 spans 16 residues. The germline CDR1 and CDR2 sequences are MGHDK and SYGVNS. V dropped 1 base and J dropped 4 bases, with 16 bases sitting between them. CDR3 in amino acids: CASSESLGALGTEAFF. The DNA for the CDR3 is TGTGCCAGCAGTGAATCGCTGGGGGCGCTGGGCACTGAAGCTTTCTTT.

This clone was seen more than once but under ten times. The chain combines TRBV19 with TRBJ1-5; 7 bases line up with TRBD1. The CDR3 totals 15 residues. Germline CDR1 LNHDA, CDR2 SQIVND (reference sequence). Unmatched junction bases numbered 7, after V lost 6 bases and J lost 2 bases. The CDR3 is CASSLRTGGNQPQHF. As DNA, the CDR3 is TGTGCCAGTAGCCTCCGGACAGGCGGCAATCAGCCCCAGCATTTT.

The gene calls are TRBV11-1 and TRBJ2-7; a possible D gene is TRBD1 (5 bases). The V gene's germline CDR1 is SGHAT and CDR2 FQDESV (reference sequence). The CDR3 extends over 14 amino acids. Trimming cost V 0 bases and J 4 bases, with 10 bases left between them. The CDR3 is CASSLAQQGYEQYF. CDR3 coding DNA: TGTGCCAGCAGCTTAGCTCAGCAGGGATACGAGCAGTACTTC.

The V and J genes are TRBV4-1 and TRBJ1-1; D not certain. The V end was cut by 1 base, the J end by 10 bases, with 19 bases between. The CDR3 length is 15 residues. Per the germline V gene, CDR1 is MGHRA and CDR2 is YSYEKL. CDR3 region: CASSQGFREGVVAFF. In nucleotides, the CDR3 is TGCGCCAGCAGCCAAGGATTTAGGGAGGGAGTTGTAGCTTTCTTT.

The chain carries TRBV7-2 and TRBJ2-2; TRBD2 agrees at 7 bases. Germline V gene lookup returns CDR1 SGHTA and CDR2 FQGNSA. The CDR3 totals 15 residues. V lost 5 bases to trimming and J lost 0 bases; unmatched junction nucleotides: 3. CDR3 DNA: TGTGCCAGCAGCGTCCTAGCGGCGAACACCGGGGAGCTGTTTTTT. It encodes CASSVLAANTGELFF. Based on the CDR3 plus reference TRBV7-2 and TRBJ2-2, the full variable domain is GAGVSQSPSNKVTEKGKDVELRCDPISGHTALYWYRQSLGQGLEFLIYFQGNSAPDKSGLPSDRFSAERTGGSVSTLTIQRTQQEDSAVYLCASSVLAANTGELFFGEGSRLTVL.

V is TRBV7-2 and J is TRBJ2-5; D not resolved. The CDR3 length is 16 residues. Germline V gene data show CDR1 as SGHTA and CDR2 as FQGNSA. The germline V and J ends were trimmed by 3 bases and 3 bases, with 17 bases remaining between them. CDR3: CASSFQAWRPEETQYF. The DNA of the CDR3 is TGTGCCAGCAGCTTCCAAGCGTGGCGACCCGAAGAGACCCAGTACTTC.

The chain couples TRBV28 to TRBJ1-3; 7 nucleotides line up with TRBD1. The germline CDR1 and CDR2 sequences are MDHEN and SYDVKM. There are 15 residues in the CDR3. V was pared by 4 bases and J by 2 bases, with 5 bases of the junction left unmatched. This chain's CDR3 is CASSSRTGPGNTIYF. The CDR3 DNA follows: TGTGCCAGCAGTTCCCGGACAGGCCCTGGAAACACCATATATTTT.

The count of this clone is one. The chain has TRBV9 and TRBJ2-3, with 7 bases aligning to TRBD1. The germline V gene has CDR1 SGDLS and CDR2 YYNGEE. The CDR3 is 16 amino acids. Trimming removed 3 bases from V and 1 base from J; junction bases left unmatched: 8. DNA of the CDR3: TGTGCCAGCAGCGGCCGAACAGGGGCCGGCACAGATACGCAGTATTTT. This encodes CASSGRTGAGTDTQYF.